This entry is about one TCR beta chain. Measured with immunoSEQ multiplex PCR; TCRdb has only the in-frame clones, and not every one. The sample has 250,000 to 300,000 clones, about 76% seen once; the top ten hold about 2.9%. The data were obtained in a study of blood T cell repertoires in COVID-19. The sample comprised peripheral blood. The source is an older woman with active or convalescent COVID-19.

CDR3 coding DNA: TGCGCCAGCAGCTTGGGCGACAGGGCCGGCAATCAGCCCCAGCATTTT. Translated: CASSLGDRAGNQPQHF. The chain recombines TRBV5-1 with TRBJ1-5; the match to TRBD1 covers 7 bases. The V gene end was trimmed by 0 bases and the J gene end by 2 bases; junction bases not matched to a gene: 5. Germline V gives CDR1 SGHRS, CDR2 YFSETQ. The CDR3 is 16 residues long.